Listed below are T cell receptor beta chains from one sample, sequenced in a study of cytomegalovirus exposure and HLA in healthy donors. Sequencing was performed with immunoSEQ multiplex PCR; in TCRdb, only in-frame clones are kept and a portion is missing. Of some 190,000 clones listed, around three quarters are singletons. Sequenced input: PBMCs. These receptor sequences come from a young woman in good health and CMV-seropositive. CDR3s leave out the opening cysteine and the closing phenylalanine or tryptophan. The order of the fields is J gene, V gene, CDR3 length, CDR3 protein.

TRBJ2-7	TRBV20-1	9	SARAFYEQY
TRBJ1-6	TRBV5-1	14	ASSYRDRGGNSPLH
TRBJ2-1	TRBV2	10	ASSGGDGGQF
TRBJ2-2	TRBV25-1	13	ASRDTHGNTGELF
TRBJ1-2	TRBV4-3	12	ASSQSRANYGYT
TRBJ2-7	TRBV13	12	ASSPLSGTYEQY
TRBJ2-1	TRBV5-1	13	ASSLARGSYNEQF
TRBJ2-1	TRBV7-6	13	ASSLAASSYNEQF
TRBJ1-4	TRBV7-9	14	ASSLRRQGTNEKLF
TRBJ1-5	TRBV28	13	ASLTRAGLNQPQH
TRBJ2-5	TRBV4-3	15	ASLNSDRGGGQETQY
TRBJ2-7	TRBV5-1	14	ASSSGTSGFPYEQY
TRBJ2-6	TRBV10-2	17	ASSEKVTGAPSGANVLT
TRBJ1-2	TRBV4-1	13	ASSQEGGPRGGYT
TRBJ1-3	TRBV28	13	ASSTAGSSGNTIY
TRBJ2-3	TRBV6-5	14	ASSYWLAGPTDTQY
TRBJ1-3	TRBV4-2	16	ASSQRPGGAAAGNTIY
TRBJ1-2	TRBV18	10	ASSPTRDGYT
TRBJ2-4	TRBV25-1	11	ASRADSKNIQY
TRBJ2-3	TRBV2	17	ASSDASRFKEESTDTQY
TRBJ2-4	TRBV25-1	12	ASSEGGTVNIQY
TRBJ1-2	TRBV15	13	ATSSAGQTNYGYT
TRBJ1-6	TRBV7-8	12	ASRQGNYNSPLH
TRBJ2-3	TRBV4-3	12	ASSQEREGDTQY
TRBJ2-2	TRBV9	14	ASSVRSGGASGELF
TRBJ1-4	TRBV7-6	15	ASSLVAGGLSNEKLF
TRBJ1-6	TRBV7-9	15	SSSTVGQTSYNSPLH
TRBJ1-2	TRBV19	12	ASGTGQGIYGYT
TRBJ2-3	TRBV7-7	13	ASSPGLAGGIAQY
TRBJ2-2	TRBV19	13	ASSIGDKHTGELF
TRBJ2-7	TRBV6-1	11	ASSEIRGHEQY
TRBJ2-5	TRBV29-1	12	SAPAGLAQETQY
TRBJ1-4	TRBV7-8	13	ASSSDRGGGERLF
TRBJ1-1	TRBV4-3	13	ASSQEGQGFTEAF
TRBJ2-1	TRBV11-3	15	ASSFTSGGLGNNEQF
TRBJ2-2	TRBV27	12	ASRGQGNTGELF
TRBJ2-1	TRBV6-5	13	ASSPRAGSYNEQF
TRBJ1-3	TRBV5-1	14	ASSTTGPSSGNTIY
TRBJ1-3	TRBV28	13	ASGSGHLGRNTIY
TRBJ2-5	TRBV18	13	ASSPPGLAQETQY
TRBJ2-2	TRBV4-1	16	ASSQDRPGGYFTGELF
TRBJ1-4	TRBV5-1	19	ASSSGLMWGSRESANEKLF
TRBJ2-7	TRBV7-9	15	SSSLQLRGATRGEQY
TRBJ2-2	TRBV4-1	10	ASSHLAGELF
TRBJ1-5	TRBV28	13	ASRHTTGSNQPQH
TRBJ1-2	TRBV27	8	ASRPDGYT
TRBJ1-1	TRBV4-3	12	ASSPEYRGSEAF
TRBJ2-7	TRBV7-2	13	ASSFIAVGVYEQY
TRBJ1-3	TRBV19	13	ASNLGLNSGNTIY